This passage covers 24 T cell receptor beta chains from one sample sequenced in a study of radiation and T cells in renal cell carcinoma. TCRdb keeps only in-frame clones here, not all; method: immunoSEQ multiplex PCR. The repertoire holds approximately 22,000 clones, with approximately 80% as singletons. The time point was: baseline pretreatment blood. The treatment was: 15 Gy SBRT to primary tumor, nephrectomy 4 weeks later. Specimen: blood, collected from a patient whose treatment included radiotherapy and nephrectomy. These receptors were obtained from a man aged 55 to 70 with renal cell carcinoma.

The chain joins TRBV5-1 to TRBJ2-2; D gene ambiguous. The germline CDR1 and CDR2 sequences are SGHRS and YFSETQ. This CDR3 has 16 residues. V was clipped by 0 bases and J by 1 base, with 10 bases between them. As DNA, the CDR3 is TGCGCCAGCAGCTTGGTTACACCCGGGAACACCGGGGAGCTGTTTTTT. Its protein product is CASSLVTPGNTGELFF.

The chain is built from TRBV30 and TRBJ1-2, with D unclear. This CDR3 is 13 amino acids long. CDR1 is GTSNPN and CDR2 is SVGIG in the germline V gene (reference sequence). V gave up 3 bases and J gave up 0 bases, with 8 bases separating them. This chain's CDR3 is CAWRAGTNYGYTF. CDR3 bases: TGTGCCTGGAGAGCCGGGACTAACTATGGCTACACCTTC.

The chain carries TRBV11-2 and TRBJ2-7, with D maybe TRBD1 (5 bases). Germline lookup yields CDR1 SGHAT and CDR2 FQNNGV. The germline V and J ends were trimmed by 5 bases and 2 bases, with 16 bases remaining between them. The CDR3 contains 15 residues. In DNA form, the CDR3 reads TGTGCCAGCAGCCGCAAACTGACAGATACCTACGAGCAGTACTTC. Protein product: CASSRKLTDTYEQYF.

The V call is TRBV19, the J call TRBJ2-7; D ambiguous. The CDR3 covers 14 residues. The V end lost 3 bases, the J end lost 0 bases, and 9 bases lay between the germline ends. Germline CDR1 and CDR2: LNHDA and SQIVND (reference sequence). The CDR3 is CASSIRTGSYEQYF. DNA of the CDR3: TGTGCCAGTAGTATTCGGACGGGCTCCTACGAGCAGTACTTC.

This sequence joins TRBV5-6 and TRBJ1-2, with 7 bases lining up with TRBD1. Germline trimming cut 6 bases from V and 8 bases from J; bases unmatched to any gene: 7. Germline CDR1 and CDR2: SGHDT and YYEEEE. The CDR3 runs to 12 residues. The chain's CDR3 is CASKATGRGYTF. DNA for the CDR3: TGTGCCAGCAAAGCGACAGGGAGGGGCTACACCTTC.

The CDR3 here is CGRRGYAKNIQYF. Written as DNA, the CDR3 is TGTGGGCGAAGGGGTTACGCCAAAAACATTCAGTACTTC. The chain employs TRBV12-5 and TRBJ2-4, with TRBD1 as a possible D gene (5 bases). The CDR3 is 13 residues long. The germline V gene has CDR1 LGHNT and CDR2 FRNRAP.

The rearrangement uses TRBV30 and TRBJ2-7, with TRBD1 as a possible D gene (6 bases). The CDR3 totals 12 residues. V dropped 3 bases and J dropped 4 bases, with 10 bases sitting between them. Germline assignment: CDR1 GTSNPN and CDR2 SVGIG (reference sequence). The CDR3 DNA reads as TGTGCCTGGAGCCCCCAGGGGTACGAGCAGTACTTC. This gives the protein CAWSPQGYEQYF.

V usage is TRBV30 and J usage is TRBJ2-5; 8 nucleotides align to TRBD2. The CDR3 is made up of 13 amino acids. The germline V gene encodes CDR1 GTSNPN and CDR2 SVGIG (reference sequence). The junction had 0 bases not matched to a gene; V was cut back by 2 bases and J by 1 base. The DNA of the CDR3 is TGTGCCTGGAGTCGGGGGGGCCAAGAGACCCAGTACTTC. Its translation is CAWSRGGQETQYF.

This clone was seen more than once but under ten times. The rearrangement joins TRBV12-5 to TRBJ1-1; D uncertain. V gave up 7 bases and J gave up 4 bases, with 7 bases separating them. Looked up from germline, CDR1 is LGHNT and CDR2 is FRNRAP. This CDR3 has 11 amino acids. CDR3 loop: CASELGTEAFF. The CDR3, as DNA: TGTGCTAGTGAGTTGGGCACTGAAGCTTTCTTT.

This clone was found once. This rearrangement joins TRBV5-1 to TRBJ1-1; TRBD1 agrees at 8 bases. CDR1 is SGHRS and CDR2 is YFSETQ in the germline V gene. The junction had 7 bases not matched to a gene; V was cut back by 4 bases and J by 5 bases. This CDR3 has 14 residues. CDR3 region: CASSDNTGGTEAFF. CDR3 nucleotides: TGCGCCAGCAGCGACAATACAGGGGGGACTGAAGCTTTCTTT.

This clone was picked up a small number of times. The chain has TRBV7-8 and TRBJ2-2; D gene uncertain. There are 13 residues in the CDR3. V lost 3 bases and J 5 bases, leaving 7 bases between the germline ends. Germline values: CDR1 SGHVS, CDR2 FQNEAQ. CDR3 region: CASSLGPTGELFF. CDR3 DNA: TGTGCCAGCAGCTTGGGTCCAACCGGGGAGCTGTTTTTT.

CDR3 nucleotide sequence: TGTGCCAGCAGTTTACTGGGACAGGGATGGGCCAACGTCCTGACTTTC. It translates to CASSLLGQGWANVLTF. The rearrangement uses TRBV28 and TRBJ2-6; 9 nucleotides match TRBD1. Per germline, CDR1 MDHEN and CDR2 SYDVKM. Unmatched junction bases numbered 4, after V lost 2 bases and J lost 5 bases. CDR3 size: 16 residues. The entire variable domain, with the rest obtained from reference TRBV28 and TRBJ2-6, is as follows: DVKVTQSSRYLVKRTGEKVFLECVQDMDHENMFWYRQDPGLGLRLIYFSYDVKMKEKGDIPEGYSVSREKKERFSLILESASTNQTSMYLCASSLLGQGWANVLTFGAGSRLTVL.

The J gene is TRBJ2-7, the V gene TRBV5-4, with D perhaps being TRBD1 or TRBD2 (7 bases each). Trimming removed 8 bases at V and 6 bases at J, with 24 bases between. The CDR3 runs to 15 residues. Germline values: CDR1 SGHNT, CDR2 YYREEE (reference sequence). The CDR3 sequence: CASSLEGGGGLEQYF. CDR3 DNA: TGTGCCAGTTCGCTAGAGGGGGGAGGGGGCCTCGAGCAGTACTTC.

The CDR3 sequence is CASTGISGAEAFF. CDR3 bases: TGTGCCAGCACCGGAATCTCAGGGGCTGAAGCTTTCTTT. This chain joins TRBV7-9 and TRBJ1-1, with a tentative D call TRBD1 (6 bases). Germline V gene lookup returns CDR1 SEHNR and CDR2 FQNEAQ (reference sequence). This CDR3 has 13 residues. Trimming shortened V by 7 bases and J by 6 bases, and 15 bases separated the two germline ends.

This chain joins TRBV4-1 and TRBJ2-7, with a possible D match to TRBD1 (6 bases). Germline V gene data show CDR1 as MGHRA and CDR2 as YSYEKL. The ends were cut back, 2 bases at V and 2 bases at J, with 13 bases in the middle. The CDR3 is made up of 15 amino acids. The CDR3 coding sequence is TGCGCCAGCAGCCAATGGGACACCCAGGCCTACGAGCAGTACTTC. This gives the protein CASSQWDTQAYEQYF.

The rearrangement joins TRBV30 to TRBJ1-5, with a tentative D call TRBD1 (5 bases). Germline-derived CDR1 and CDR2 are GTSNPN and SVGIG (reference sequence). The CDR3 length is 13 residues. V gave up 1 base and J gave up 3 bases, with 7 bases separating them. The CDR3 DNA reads TGTGCCTGGAGTGGGGGGGACAATCAGCCCCAGCATTTT. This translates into CAWSGGDNQPQHF.

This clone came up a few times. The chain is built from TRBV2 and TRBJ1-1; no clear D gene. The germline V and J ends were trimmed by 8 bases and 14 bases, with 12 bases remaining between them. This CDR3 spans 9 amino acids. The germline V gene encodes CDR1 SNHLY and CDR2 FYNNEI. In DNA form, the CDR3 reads TGTGCCAGCGGGAGTGAGATATTCTTT. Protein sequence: CASGSEIFF. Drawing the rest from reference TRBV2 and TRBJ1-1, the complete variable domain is EPEVTQTPSHQVTQMGQEVILRCVPISNHLYFYWYRQILGQKVEFLVSFYNNEISEKSEIFDDQFSVERPDGSNFTLKIRSTKLEDSAMYFCASGSEIFFGQGTRLTVV.

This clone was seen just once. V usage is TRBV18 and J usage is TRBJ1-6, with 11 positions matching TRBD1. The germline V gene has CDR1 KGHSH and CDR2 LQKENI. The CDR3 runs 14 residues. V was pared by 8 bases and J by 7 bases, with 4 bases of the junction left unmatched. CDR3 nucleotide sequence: TGTGCCAGCACCCGGGACAGGGGGAATTCACCCCTCCACTTT. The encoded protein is CASTRDRGNSPLHF.

In nucleotides, the CDR3 is TGCAGCGTCACTACCCTCTCTAACTATGGCTACACCTTC. Translating it yields CSVTTLSNYGYTF. The chain combines TRBV29-1 with TRBJ1-2; D is unresolved. The CDR3 runs 13 residues. Trimming took off 6 bases at V and 0 bases at J, with 11 bases between the two ends. The germline CDR1 and CDR2 sequences are SQVTM and ANQGSEA.

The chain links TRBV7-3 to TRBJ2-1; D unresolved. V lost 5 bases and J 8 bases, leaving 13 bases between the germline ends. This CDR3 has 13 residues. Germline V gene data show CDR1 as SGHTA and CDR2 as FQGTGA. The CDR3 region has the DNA TGTGCCAGCAGCCCCCCAGAGAAGGATGAGCAGTTCTTC. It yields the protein CASSPPEKDEQFF.

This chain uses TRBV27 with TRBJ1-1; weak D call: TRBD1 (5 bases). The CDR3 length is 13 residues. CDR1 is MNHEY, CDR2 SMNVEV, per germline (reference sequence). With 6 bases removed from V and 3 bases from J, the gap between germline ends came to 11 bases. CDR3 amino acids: CASSRNRYTEAFF. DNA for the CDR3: TGTGCCAGCAGCCGCAACAGGTACACTGAAGCTTTCTTT.

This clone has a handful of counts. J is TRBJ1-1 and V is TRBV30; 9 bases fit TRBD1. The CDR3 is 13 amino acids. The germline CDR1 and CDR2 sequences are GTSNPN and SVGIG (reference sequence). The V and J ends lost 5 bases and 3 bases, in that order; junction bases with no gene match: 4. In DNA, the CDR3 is TGTGCCTGGCGGGACAGGGTGGACACTGAAGCTTTCTTT. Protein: CAWRDRVDTEAFF.

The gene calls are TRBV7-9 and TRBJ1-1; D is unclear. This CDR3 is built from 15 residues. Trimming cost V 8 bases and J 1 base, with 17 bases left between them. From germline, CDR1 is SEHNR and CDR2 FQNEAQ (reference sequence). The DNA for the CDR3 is TGTGCCAGCTCGGACCTCCTCACAGCGAACACTGAAGCTTTCTTT. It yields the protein CASSDLLTANTEAFF.

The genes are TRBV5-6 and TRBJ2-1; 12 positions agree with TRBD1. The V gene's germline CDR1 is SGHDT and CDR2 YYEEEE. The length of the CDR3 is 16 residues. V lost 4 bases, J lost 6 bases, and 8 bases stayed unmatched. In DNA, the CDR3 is TGTGCCAGCAGCGAACCCCGGGACAGGGGGCTCAATGAGCAGTTCTTC. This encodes CASSEPRDRGLNEQFF.